The rows below give T cell receptor beta chains drawn from one sample of a study of shared clonotypes between healthy human individuals. The assay was immunoSEQ multiplex PCR, and TCRdb's table has in-frame clones only and misses some. The sample carries some 2,000,000 clones, nearly 97% recorded once. The sample taken for sequencing was naive CD4+ T cells sorted from blood. These receptors all come from a man younger than 30 in good health. Both conserved end residues are part of each CDR3. Each record gives: J gene, V gene, D gene, clone size, CDR3 protein, CDR3 DNA. The D gene is left open where the match is weak. Not every row has a clone size; where given, it reads once, few, many or a size class.

TRBJ2-2	TRBV29-1	-	-	CSVALAGHGELFF	TGCAGCGTTGCCTTGGCGGGACACGGGGAGCTGTTTTTT
TRBJ2-5	TRBV5-5	-	-	CASSFPGAQETQYF	TGTGCCAGCAGCTTCCCCGGCGCGCAAGAGACCCAGTACTTC
TRBJ2-7	TRBV19	TRBD2	-	CASSMRTSRNYEQYF	TGTGCCAGTAGTATGAGGACTAGCCGGAACTACGAGCAGTACTTC
TRBJ2-1	TRBV5-4	-	-	CASSSPRGGADEQFF	TGTGCCAGCAGCTCTCCCCGAGGGGGGGCGGATGAGCAGTTCTTC
TRBJ2-1	TRBV5-4	-	-	CASSLWTGLSSYNEQFF	TGTGCCAGCAGCTTGTGGACAGGACTAAGCTCCTACAATGAGCAGTTCTTC
TRBJ2-7	TRBV18	-	once	CASSPAGTIPYEQYF	TGTGCCAGCTCACCAGCCGGGACAATTCCCTACGAGCAGTACTTC
TRBJ2-5	TRBV27	TRBD2	-	CASMVRRGGRETQYF	TGTGCCAGCATGGTTCGGCGGGGGGGCCGGGAGACCCAGTACTTC
TRBJ2-2	TRBV5-4	TRBD2	-	CATGIAGSTSGELFF	TGTGCCACGGGAATAGCGGGGAGTACGTCGGGGGAGCTGTTTTTT
TRBJ1-3	TRBV6-5	-	-	CASSSGVIGNTIYF	TGTGCCAGCAGTTCAGGGGTTATTGGAAACACCATATATTTT
TRBJ2-2	TRBV2	-	-	CASSPRPYGELFF	TGTGCCAGCAGTCCCCGGCCTTATGGGGAGCTGTTTTTT
TRBJ2-1	TRBV9	TRBD2	-	CASSRTSGSYNEQFF	TGTGCCAGCAGCAGGACTAGCGGGAGCTACAATGAGCAGTTCTTC
TRBJ2-2	TRBV29-1	TRBD1	-	CSVEAAGGHTGELFF	TGCAGCGTTGAAGCGGCAGGGGGTCACACCGGGGAGCTGTTTTTT
TRBJ1-1	TRBV10-3	TRBD1	-	CAATGDTEAFF	TGTGCCGCGACAGGGGATACTGAAGCTTTCTTT
TRBJ2-1	TRBV5-1	-	-	CASSLGRDTYNEQFF	TGCGCCAGCAGCCTCGGACGGGATACCTACAATGAGCAGTTCTTC
TRBJ1-1	TRBV6-5	-	-	CASSLGIGAEAFF	TGTGCCAGCAGCCTGGGTATTGGGGCAGAAGCTTTCTTT
TRBJ2-7	TRBV4-1	-	-	CASSQVTVPPVSYEQYF	TGCGCCAGCAGCCAAGTGACGGTACCCCCTGTCTCCTACGAGCAGTACTTC
TRBJ2-3	TRBV2	-	-	CASSDRRATDTQYF	TGTGCCAGCAGTGACAGGCGGGCAACAGATACGCAGTATTTT
TRBJ1-5	TRBV19	TRBD1	-	CATAGQGGGNQPQHF	TGTGCCACCGCCGGACAGGGTGGTGGCAATCAGCCCCAGCATTTT
TRBJ2-5	TRBV9	-	-	CASSVTLFQETQYF	TGTGCCAGCAGCGTGACCCTATTCCAAGAGACCCAGTACTTC
TRBJ2-2	TRBV12-5	TRBD2	once	CASGLVPKGGAVAGSGELFF	TGTGCTAGTGGTTTGGTCCCTAAGGGAGGGGCGGTAGCGGGATCCGGGGAGCTGTTTTTT
TRBJ2-7	TRBV7-2	TRBD2	-	CASSSGLAGNEQYF	TGTGCCAGCAGCTCGGGACTAGCGGGAAACGAGCAGTACTTC
TRBJ2-2	TRBV5-1	TRBD1	-	CASTYRRDRVATGELFF	TGCGCCAGCACATATCGCCGGGACAGGGTTGCCACCGGGGAGCTGTTTTTT
TRBJ2-4	TRBV7-9	TRBD2	-	CASSLGGGASDIQYF	TGTGCCAGCAGCTTAGGCGGGGGGGCCTCGGACATTCAGTACTTC
TRBJ1-2	TRBV28	-	-	CASSLQQASWGYTF	TGTGCCAGCAGTTTACAGCAGGCCTCTTGGGGCTACACCTTC
TRBJ1-6	TRBV6-6	TRBD1	-	CASRSGGYNSPLHF	TGTGCCAGCAGGTCAGGGGGCTATAATTCACCCCTCCACTTT
TRBJ1-2	TRBV9	-	-	CASSPTDMNYGYTF	TGTGCCAGCAGCCCAACGGACATGAACTATGGCTACACCTTC
TRBJ2-2	TRBV6-5	TRBD2	once	CASSYATSATGELFF	TGTGCCAGCAGTTACGCGACTAGCGCCACCGGGGAGCTGTTTTTT
TRBJ2-3	TRBV29-1	TRBD1	-	CSASGVAGGERAQYF	TGCAGCGCCTCGGGGGTGGCAGGGGGCGAAAGGGCGCAGTATTTT
TRBJ2-1	TRBV5-1	-	-	CASSLGLVTMGEQFF	TGCGCCAGCAGCTTGGGACTAGTAACAATGGGTGAGCAGTTCTTC
TRBJ1-3	TRBV29-1	-	-	CSVEIGSFSGNTIYF	TGCAGCGTTGAAATAGGAAGCTTCTCTGGAAACACCATATATTTT
TRBJ2-7	TRBV6-6	TRBD1	-	CASSFGQGGSYEQYF	TGTGCCAGCAGTTTCGGACAGGGTGGGTCCTACGAGCAGTACTTC
TRBJ2-3	TRBV11-3	TRBD2	-	CASSMGLAGPSTDTQYF	TGTGCCAGCAGCATGGGACTAGCGGGACCGAGCACAGATACGCAGTATTTT
TRBJ1-2	TRBV5-6	-	-	CASSSGQSSYGYTF	TGTGCCAGCAGCTCAGGACAGAGCTCCTATGGCTACACCTTC
TRBJ1-2	TRBV7-2	-	-	CASSPEGLFGYTF	TGTGCCAGCAGCCCCGAGGGGCTTTTTGGCTACACCTTC
TRBJ1-6	TRBV19	TRBD1	-	CASTTIGGQVASPLHF	TGTGCCAGTACCACCATAGGGGGCCAGGTTGCTTCACCCCTCCACTTT
TRBJ2-6	TRBV7-9	-	-	CASSLWDRGANVLTF	TGTGCCAGCAGCTTATGGGATCGCGGGGCCAACGTCCTGACTTTC
TRBJ2-1	TRBV4-3	TRBD2	-	CASSQDRAGGLNEQFF	TGCGCCAGCAGCCAAGATCGAGCGGGAGGGCTCAATGAGCAGTTCTTC
TRBJ2-1	TRBV2	TRBD2	-	CASSASGRASYNEQFF	TGTGCCAGCAGTGCTAGCGGGAGGGCCTCCTACAATGAGCAGTTCTTC
TRBJ2-4	TRBV11-1	-	-	CASSLPLASKNIQYF	TGTGCCAGCAGCTTACCACTAGCTTCCAAAAACATTCAGTACTTC
TRBJ2-1	TRBV15	-	-	CATSRDGVRDEQFF	TGTGCCACCAGCAGAGATGGGGTGAGGGATGAGCAGTTCTTC